This T cell receptor beta chain was observed in a study of T cell responses to AZD1222 COVID-19 vaccine. The study's findings and limits: Spike-wide coverage was observed for vaccine-associated CD4 TCRs, with dominant responses at 160-218 and 743-854.

Data came from immunoSEQ multiplex PCR; TCRdb stores just in-frame clones and leaves some out. The data contain approximately 120,000 clones, about 89% of them singletons. With respect to this clone: Its target is unknown.

The CDR3 covers 14 residues. Germline CDR1 is LGHNA and CDR2 is YSLEER. Trimming shortened V by 0 bases and J by 4 bases, and 10 bases separated the two germline ends. The chain couples TRBV4-3 to TRBJ2-7; no firm D call. This TCR derives from an adult in good health. Sequenced material: peripheral blood, taken on day 0 of AZD1222 vaccination. The CDR3 protein is CASSQDEAGYEQYF. The CDR3 nucleotides are TGCGCCAGCAGCCAAGATGAGGCCGGTTACGAGCAGTACTTC.